Included here is one TCR beta chain sequence, with context. This clone appeared a few times. The clone's antigen remains unknown. Base qualities were left out, and no much larger clone turns up one base away. The collaborating institutions used their own protocols to collect whole blood in K2EDTA tubes. For TCRbeta analysis, collaborators shipped samples as frozen whole blood, isolated PBMCs, or DNA extracted from either of those sample types. The data were obtained in a study of blood T cell repertoires in COVID-19 (TCRdb year 2020). Some background on the complete study: The collaborator samples originated in the United States, Italy and Spain and spanned the acute and convalescent phases of COVID-19. The dataset comprised deeply sampled blood TCRbeta repertoires from subjects exposed to, actively infected with, or recovered from COVID-19. Where available, HLA class I and class II types were taken from metadata supplied by the sample provider and were not determined by assay-based typing. The material from the prospective study consisted of cDNA or gDNA derived from T cells, B-cell-depleted T cells, or PBMCs. Samples were obtained from the ongoing ImmuneRACE study (first 160 participants) and from 1,200 or so subjects provided by 6 global collaborators. Sample metadata almost always included a de-identified subject ID, COVID-19 status, age in years and sex. The repertoires were released in a freely available public database intended as a resource for research on the immune response to SARS-CoV-2. What the research found in general, with its limitations: Clinical and demographic metadata were provided uncurated, with the amount varying by source and participant.

The CDR3 has 14 amino acids, counting the end cysteine and phenylalanine. Left in the record is the CDR3 DNA by itself, 42 bases read in frame from the first base. Deletion took 3 bases off V and 4 bases off J, with a span of 12 bases between the germline ends. The germline V gene encodes CDR1 MNHEY and CDR2 SVGEGT. TCRbeta CDR3 regions were amplified from genomic DNA by means of the immunoSEQ Assay, a bias-controlled multiplex PCR. The paper's data handling went like this. Within the assay, amplification of reference gene primers was used to estimate how many nucleated cells each sample contained. Sequence reads were collapsed and filtered to measure the absolute abundance of every unique TCRbeta CDR3 rearrangement. For each sample, productive Simpson clonality was calculated as the square root of Simpson's diversity index over productive rearrangements. TCRdb obtained this table from immuneACCESS and retained in-frame rearrangements with V and J assigned. These tables miss some clones; where compared with another copy, unresolved V genes account for less than half of the shortfall, and the remainder is unexplained. That table supplies the V and J calls and clone size; D and trimming were determined from the DNA. The sample table lists 250,000 to 300,000 clones, approximately 82% of them with a count of one. In total, the top ten clones hold less than 4% of the sample.

The source of this sequence is a young woman with acute or convalescent COVID-19. Recombination joined TRBV6-2 or TRBV6-3 with TRBJ1-2, with no confidently assigned D gene. The specimen was peripheral blood. Read as DNA, the sequence is TGTGCCAGCAGTTATGTCGGGTTTTCCTATGGCTACACCTTC. Translated, this gives CASSYVGFSYGYTF.